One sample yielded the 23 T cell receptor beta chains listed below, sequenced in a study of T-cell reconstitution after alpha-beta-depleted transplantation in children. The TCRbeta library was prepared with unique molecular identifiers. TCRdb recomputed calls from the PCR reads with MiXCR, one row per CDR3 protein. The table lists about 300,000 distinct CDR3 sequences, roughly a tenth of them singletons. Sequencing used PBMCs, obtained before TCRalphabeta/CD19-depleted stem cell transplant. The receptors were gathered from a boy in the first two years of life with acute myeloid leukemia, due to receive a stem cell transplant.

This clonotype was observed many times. The CDR3 region has the DNA TGTGCCAGCAGTGACAGGGGCTCTTCACCCCTCCACTTT. Amino acid sequence: CASSDRGSSPLHF. The chain uses TRBV25-1 and TRBJ1-6, with a weak D call TRBD1 (6 bases). The CDR3 covers 13 residues. Germline V gives CDR1 MGHDK, CDR2 SYGVNS. The V end lost 3 bases, the J end lost 9 bases, and 9 bases lay between the germline ends.

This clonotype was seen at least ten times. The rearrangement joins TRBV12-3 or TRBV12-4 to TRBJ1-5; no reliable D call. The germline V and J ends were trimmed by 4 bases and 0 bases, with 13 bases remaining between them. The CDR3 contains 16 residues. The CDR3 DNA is TGTGCCAGCAGTTCCGAGGACGCATTTAGCAATCAGCCCCAGCATTTT. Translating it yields CASSSEDAFSNQPQHF.

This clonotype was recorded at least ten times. This CDR3 is CSARGPKKGPTSEQYF. CDR3 DNA: TGCAGTGCTAGAGGTCCCAAAAAGGGACCTACGAGTGAGCAGTACTTC. The rearrangement links TRBV20-1 to TRBJ2-7; D may correspond to TRBD1 or TRBD2 (5 bases each). CDR1 is DFQATT, CDR2 SNEGSKA, per germline (reference sequence). The CDR3 is made up of 16 amino acids. The germline V and J ends were trimmed by 1 base and 7 bases, with 23 bases remaining between them.

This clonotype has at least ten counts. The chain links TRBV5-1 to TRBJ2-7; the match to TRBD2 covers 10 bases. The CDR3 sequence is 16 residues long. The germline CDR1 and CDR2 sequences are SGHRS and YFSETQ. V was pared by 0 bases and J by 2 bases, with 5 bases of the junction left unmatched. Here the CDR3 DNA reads TGCGCCAGCAGCTTGGAACTAGCGGGGCTCACCTACGAGCAGTACTTC. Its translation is CASSLELAGLTYEQYF.

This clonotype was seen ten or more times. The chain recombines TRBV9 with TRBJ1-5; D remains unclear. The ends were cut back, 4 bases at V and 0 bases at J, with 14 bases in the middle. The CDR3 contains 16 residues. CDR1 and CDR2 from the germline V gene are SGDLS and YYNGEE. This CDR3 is CASSLGPDVSNQPQHF. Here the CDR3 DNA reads TGTGCCAGCAGCTTAGGACCCGACGTTAGCAATCAGCCCCAGCATTTT.

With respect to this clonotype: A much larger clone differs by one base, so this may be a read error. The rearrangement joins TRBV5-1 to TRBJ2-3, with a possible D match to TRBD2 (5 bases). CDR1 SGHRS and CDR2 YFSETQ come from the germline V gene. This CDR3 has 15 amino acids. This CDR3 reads CASSLAAPSIDTQYF. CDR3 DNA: TGCGCCAGCAGCTTGGCCGCGCCTAGCATAGATACGCAGTATTTT. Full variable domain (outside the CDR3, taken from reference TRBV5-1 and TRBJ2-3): KAGVTQTPRYLIKTRGQQVTLSCSPISGHRSVSWYQQTPGQGLQFLFEYFSETQRNKGNFPGRFSGRQFSNSRSEMNVSTLELGDSALYLCASSLAAPSIDTQYFGPGTRLTVL.

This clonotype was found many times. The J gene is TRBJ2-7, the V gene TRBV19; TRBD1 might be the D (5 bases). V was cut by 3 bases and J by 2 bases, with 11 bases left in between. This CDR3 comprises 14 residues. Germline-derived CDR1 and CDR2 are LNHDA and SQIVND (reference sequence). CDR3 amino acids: CASSMITGAYEQYF. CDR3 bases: TGTGCCAGTAGTATGATAACAGGCGCCTACGAGCAGTACTTC.

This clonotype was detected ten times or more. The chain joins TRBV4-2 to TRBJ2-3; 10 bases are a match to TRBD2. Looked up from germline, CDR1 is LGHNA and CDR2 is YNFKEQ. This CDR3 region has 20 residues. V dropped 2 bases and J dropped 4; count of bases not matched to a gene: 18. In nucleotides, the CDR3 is TGTGCCAGCAGCCAAATCCTTACGGCTAGCGGGGGTCTAGGGGCAGATACGCAGTATTTT. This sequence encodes CASSQILTASGGLGADTQYF.

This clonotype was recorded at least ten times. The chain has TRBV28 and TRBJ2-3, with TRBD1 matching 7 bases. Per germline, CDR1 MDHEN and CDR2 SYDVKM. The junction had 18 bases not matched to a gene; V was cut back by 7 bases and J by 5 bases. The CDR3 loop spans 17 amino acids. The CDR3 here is CASIDRARMEFVDTQYF. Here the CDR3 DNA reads TGTGCCAGCATCGACAGGGCACGGATGGAGTTTGTAGATACGCAGTATTTT.

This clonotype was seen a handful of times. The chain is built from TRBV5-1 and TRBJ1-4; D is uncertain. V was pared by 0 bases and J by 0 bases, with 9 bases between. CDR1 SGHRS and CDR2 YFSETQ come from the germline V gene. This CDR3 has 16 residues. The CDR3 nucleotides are TGCGCCAGCAGCTTGGAGGTCCCTGCAACTAATGAAAAACTGTTTTTT. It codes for CASSLEVPATNEKLFF.

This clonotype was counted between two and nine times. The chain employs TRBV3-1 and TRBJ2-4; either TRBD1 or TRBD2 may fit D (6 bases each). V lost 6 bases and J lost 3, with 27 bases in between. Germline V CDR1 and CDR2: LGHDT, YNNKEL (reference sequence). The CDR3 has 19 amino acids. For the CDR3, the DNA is TGTGCCAGCAGTTTACCGGGGGCGCCGTCTATTGGGTTCAAAAACATTCAGTACTTC. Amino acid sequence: CASSLPGAPSIGFKNIQYF. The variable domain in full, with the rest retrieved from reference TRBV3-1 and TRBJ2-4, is DTAVSQTPKYLVTQMGNDKSIKCEQNLGHDTMYWYKQDSKKFLKIMFSYNNKELIINETVPNRFSPKSPDKAHLNLHINSLELGDSAVYFCASSLPGAPSIGFKNIQYFGAGTRLSVL.

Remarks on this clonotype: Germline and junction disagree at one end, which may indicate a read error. Written as DNA, the CDR3 is TGCAGTCGTCCAGGGGGAGACGGGCACACCCGGGAGCTGTTTTTT. Its translation: CSRPGGDGHTRELFF. V gene TRBV20-1 combines with J gene TRBJ2-2; TRBD1 matches 7 bases. CDR1 is DFQATT and CDR2 is SNEGSKA in the germline V gene (reference sequence). The CDR3 loop spans 15 amino acids.

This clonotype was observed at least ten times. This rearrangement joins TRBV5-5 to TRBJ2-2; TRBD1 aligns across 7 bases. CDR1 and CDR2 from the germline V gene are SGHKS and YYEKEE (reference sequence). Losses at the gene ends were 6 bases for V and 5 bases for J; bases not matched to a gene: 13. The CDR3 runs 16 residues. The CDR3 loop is CASKPGGGFGTGELFF. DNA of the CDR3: TGTGCCAGCAAACCAGGGGGTGGGTTTGGGACCGGGGAGCTGTTTTTT. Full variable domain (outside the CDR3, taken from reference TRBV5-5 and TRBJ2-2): DAGVTQSPTHLIKTRGQQVTLRCSPISGHKSVSWYQQVLGQGPQFIFQYYEKEERGRGNFPDRFSARQFPNYSSELNVNALLLGDSALYLCASKPGGGFGTGELFFGEGSRLTVL.

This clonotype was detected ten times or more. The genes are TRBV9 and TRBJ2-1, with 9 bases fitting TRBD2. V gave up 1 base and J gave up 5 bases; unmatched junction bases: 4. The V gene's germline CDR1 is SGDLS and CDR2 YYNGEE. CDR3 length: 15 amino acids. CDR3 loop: CASSVRSGSHNEQFF. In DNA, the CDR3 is TGTGCCAGCAGCGTACGTAGCGGGAGCCACAATGAGCAGTTCTTC.

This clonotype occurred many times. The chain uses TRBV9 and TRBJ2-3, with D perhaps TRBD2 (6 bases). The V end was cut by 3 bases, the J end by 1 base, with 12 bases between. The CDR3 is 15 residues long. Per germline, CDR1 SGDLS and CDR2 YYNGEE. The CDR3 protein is CASSAPGLGTDTQYF. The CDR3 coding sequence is TGTGCCAGCAGCGCTCCGGGACTGGGCACAGATACGCAGTATTTT.

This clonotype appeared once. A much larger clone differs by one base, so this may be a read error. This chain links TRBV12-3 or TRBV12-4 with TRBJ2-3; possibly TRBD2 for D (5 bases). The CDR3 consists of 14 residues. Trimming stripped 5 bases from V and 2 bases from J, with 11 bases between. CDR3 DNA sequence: TGTGCCAGCAGTGGAGCGGTATTCACAGATACGCAGTATTTT. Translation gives CASSGAVFTDTQYF.

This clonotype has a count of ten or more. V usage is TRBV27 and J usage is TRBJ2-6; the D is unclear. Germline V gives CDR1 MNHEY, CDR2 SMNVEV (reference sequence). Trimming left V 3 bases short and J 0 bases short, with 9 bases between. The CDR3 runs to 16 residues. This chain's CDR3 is CASSFHSGSGANVLTF. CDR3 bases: TGTGCCAGCAGTTTCCACTCGGGCTCTGGGGCCAACGTCCTGACTTTC.

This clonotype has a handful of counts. For the CDR3, the DNA is TGTGCCAGCAGCAGCCAAAGCCAAAGCCCCACAGGGCTAACGCAGTACTTC. This sequence encodes CASSSQSQSPTGLTQYF. This chain uses TRBV7-9 with TRBJ2-7; D might be TRBD1 (6 bases). CDR3 size: 17 residues. Germline V gene sequence: CDR1 SEHNR, CDR2 FQNEAQ (reference sequence). Trimming shortened V by 5 bases and J by 9 bases, and 29 bases separated the two germline ends. The variable domain in full, with the rest retrieved from reference TRBV7-9 and TRBJ2-7, is DTGVSQNPRHKITKRGQNVTFRCDPISEHNRLYWYRQTLGQGPEFLTYFQNEAQLEKSRLLSDRFSAERPKGSFSTLEIQRTEQGDSAMYLCASSSQSQSPTGLTQYFGPGTRLTVT.

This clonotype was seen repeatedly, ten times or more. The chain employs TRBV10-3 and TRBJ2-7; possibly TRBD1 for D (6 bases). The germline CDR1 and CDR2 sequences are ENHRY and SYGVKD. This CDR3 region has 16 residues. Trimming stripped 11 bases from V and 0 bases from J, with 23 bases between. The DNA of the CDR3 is TGTGCCGTAGGACAGAGCCGGGTCCTAAGCTCCTACGAGCAGTACTTC. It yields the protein CAVGQSRVLSSYEQYF.

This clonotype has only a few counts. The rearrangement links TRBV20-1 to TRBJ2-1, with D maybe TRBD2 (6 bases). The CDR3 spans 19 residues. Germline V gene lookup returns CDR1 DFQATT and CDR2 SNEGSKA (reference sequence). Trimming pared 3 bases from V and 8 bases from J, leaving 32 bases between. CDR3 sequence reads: CSASPRPTDWEVLRDEQFF. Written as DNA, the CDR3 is TGCAGTGCTAGCCCCCGCCCCACCGACTGGGAGGTCTTACGGGATGAGCAGTTCTTC.

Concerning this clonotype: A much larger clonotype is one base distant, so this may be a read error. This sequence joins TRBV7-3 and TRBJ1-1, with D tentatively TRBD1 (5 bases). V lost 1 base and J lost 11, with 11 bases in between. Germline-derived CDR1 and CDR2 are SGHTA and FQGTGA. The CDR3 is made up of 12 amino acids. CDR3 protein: CASSLKGRDAFF. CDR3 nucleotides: TGTGCCAGCAGCTTAAAGGGGCGTGACGCTTTCTTT.

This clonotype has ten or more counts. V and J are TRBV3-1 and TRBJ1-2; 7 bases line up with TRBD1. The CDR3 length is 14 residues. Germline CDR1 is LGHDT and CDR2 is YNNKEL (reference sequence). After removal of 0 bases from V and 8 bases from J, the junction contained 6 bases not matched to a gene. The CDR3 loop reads CASSQDPRTGGYTF. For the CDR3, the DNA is TGTGCCAGCAGCCAAGATCCTAGGACAGGAGGCTACACCTTC.

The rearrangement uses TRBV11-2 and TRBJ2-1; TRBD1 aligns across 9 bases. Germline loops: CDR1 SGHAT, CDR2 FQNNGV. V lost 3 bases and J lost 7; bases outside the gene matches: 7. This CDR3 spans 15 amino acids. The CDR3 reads CASSLIGTGLNEQFF. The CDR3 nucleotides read TGTGCCAGCAGCTTGATCGGGACAGGGCTTAATGAGCAGTTCTTC.